A single sample is the source of the 28 T cell receptor beta chains below, sequenced in a study of CD8 T cells in Susac syndrome. Random hexamers primed reverse transcription of about 0.5 to 1 ug RNA. TCRdb processed the immunoSEQ multiplex PCR reads anew with MiXCR; each CDR3 protein has one entry. The profile shows 180,000 or so distinct CDR3 sequences, about 93% of them singletons. Specimen: CD4+ T cells from PBMCs. All receptors come from a human donor in good health.

The sample holds one count of this clonotype. The rearrangement joins TRBV20-1 to TRBJ1-1, with unresolved D. The CDR3 sequence is 12 residues long. Germline V gene sequence: CDR1 DFQATT, CDR2 SNEGSKA (reference sequence). The germline V and J ends were trimmed by 6 bases and 4 bases, with 12 bases remaining between them. Written as DNA, the CDR3 is TGCAGTGCCATTAACGAACCCACTGAAGCTTTCTTT. Translation gives CSAINEPTEAFF.

V gene TRBV15 combines with J gene TRBJ2-7, with D hard to call. This CDR3 has 14 amino acids. The germline V gene encodes CDR1 LNHNV and CDR2 YYDKDF (reference sequence). V was cut by 0 bases and J by 1 base, with 7 bases left in between. In DNA, the CDR3 is TGTGCCACCAGCAGAGATGTGGAATCCTACGAGCAGTACTTC. Translated: CATSRDVESYEQYF.

The chain couples TRBV5-6 to TRBJ1-1, with D possibly being TRBD1 (6 bases). The CDR3 totals 16 residues. The germline gives CDR1 SGHDT, CDR2 YYEEEE. Trimming removed 4 bases at V and 1 base at J, with 17 bases between. The CDR3 nucleotides are TGTGCCAGCAGCGCTTTGGGCGGGGGCGCGAACACTGAAGCTTTCTTT. It encodes CASSALGGGANTEAFF. The variable domain in full, completed from reference TRBV5-6 and TRBJ1-1, reads DAGVTQSPTHLIKTRGQQVTLRCSPKSGHDTVSWYQQALGQGPQFIFQYYEEEERQRGNFPDRFSGHQFPNYSSELNVNALLLGDSALYLCASSALGGGANTEAFFGQGTRLTVV.

V and J are TRBV7-9 and TRBJ1-1; D is possibly TRBD1 (5 bases). The CDR3 covers 8 residues. V dropped 8 bases and J dropped 11 bases, with 6 bases sitting between them. Germline V gene lookup returns CDR1 SEHNR and CDR2 FQNEAQ (reference sequence). CDR3 sequence: CASGGAFF. The CDR3 DNA sequence: TGTGCCAGCGGGGGGGCTTTCTTT.

The rearrangement uses TRBV19 and TRBJ1-6; possible D gene TRBD1, 6 bases. CDR3 length: 13 amino acids. The germline gives CDR1 LNHDA, CDR2 SQIVND (reference sequence). The ends were cut back, 4 bases at V and 8 bases at J, with 9 bases in the middle. DNA of the CDR3: TGTGCCAGTAGTACACAGGGTGATTCACCCCTCCACTTT. It translates to CASSTQGDSPLHF.

This clonotype was seen a few times. CDR3 nucleotides: TGTGCCAGCAGTTTTCTGGGAGCTGGGGCCAACGTCCTGACTTTC. This gives the protein CASSFLGAGANVLTF. This chain joins TRBV12-3 or TRBV12-4 and TRBJ2-6; weak D call: TRBD2 (5 bases). Between the trimmed V and J ends, which lost 3 bases and 2 bases, there was a span of 8 bases. This CDR3 comprises 15 residues.

In its sample, this clonotype was seen once. This rearrangement joins TRBV4-3 to TRBJ2-2, with 7 bases lining up with TRBD1. Germline V gene data show CDR1 as LGHNA and CDR2 as YSLEER. V trimming: 4 bases; J trimming: 13 bases; junction bases outside the gene matches: 12. The CDR3 is 14 amino acids. CDR3 DNA: TGCGCCAGCAGCCGGGGGACAGACCCTAGTGGGCTGTTTTTT. As protein: CASSRGTDPSGLFF.

The chain uses TRBV6-6 and TRBJ1-1, with D unclear. This CDR3 spans 13 amino acids. Germline loops: CDR1 MNHNY, CDR2 SVGAGI (reference sequence). V lost 2 bases and J 0 bases, leaving 4 bases between the germline ends. In DNA, the CDR3 is TGTGCCAGCAGTTACCGGTTGAACACTGAAGCTTTCTTT. Translated, it gives CASSYRLNTEAFF.

The table lists this clonotype with a count of one. The chain has TRBV30 and TRBJ2-1; D not certain. Trimming pared 3 bases from V and 3 bases from J, leaving 6 bases between. The CDR3 totals 12 residues. Per the germline V gene, CDR1 is GTSNPN and CDR2 is SVGIG (reference sequence). The chain's CDR3 is CAWSRSYNEQFF. The CDR3 DNA follows: TGTGCCTGGAGCCGAAGCTACAATGAGCAGTTCTTC.

The chain couples TRBV7-3 to TRBJ2-5, with unresolved D. In germline, CDR1 is SGHTA, CDR2 FQGTGA. There are 13 residues in the CDR3. V lost 4 bases to trimming and J lost 5 bases, with 11 bases between them. CDR3 nucleotides: TGTGCCAGCAGCTCGGGCCCCAAGGAGACCCAGTACTTC. It yields the protein CASSSGPKETQYF. Together with reference TRBV7-3 and TRBJ2-5, the CDR3 gives the full variable domain: GAGVSQTPSNKVTEKGKYVELRCDPISGHTALYWYRQSLGQGPEFLIYFQGTGAADDSGLPNDRFFAVRPEGSVSTLKIQRTERGDSAVYLCASSSGPKETQYFGPGTRLLVL.

The chain is built from TRBV20-1 and TRBJ1-2; no definite D call. The CDR3 loop spans 13 amino acids. V was clipped by 0 bases and J by 4 bases, with 9 bases between them. Germline CDR1 reads DFQATT; CDR2 reads SNEGSKA (reference sequence). The CDR3 region is CSAREAAGYGYTF. DNA for the CDR3: TGCAGTGCTAGAGAGGCCGCGGGCTATGGCTACACCTTC.

CDR3 DNA sequence: TGTGCCAGCAGCTTAGTCGCTAGTCCTTACGAGCAGTACTTC. Residues: CASSLVASPYEQYF. The rearrangement uses TRBV7-9 and TRBJ2-7, with D unclear. The CDR3 extends over 14 amino acids. Trimming took 1 base from V and 4 from J, leaving 11 bases between them. Germline V gene data show CDR1 as SEHNR and CDR2 as FQNEAQ (reference sequence).

The chain recombines TRBV28 with TRBJ2-3; 10 bases are a match to TRBD2. This CDR3 has 18 residues. Germline V lookup: CDR1 MDHEN, CDR2 SYDVKM. V trimming: 3 bases; J trimming: 2 bases; junction bases outside the gene matches: 11. The CDR3 sequence: CASSFRSLAGANTDTQYF. DNA of the CDR3: TGTGCCAGCAGTTTCCGGTCCCTAGCGGGGGCCAACACAGATACGCAGTATTTT.

V usage is TRBV9 and J usage is TRBJ1-2; D gene ambiguous. This CDR3 has 12 residues. Deletions cut 3 bases from V and 6 bases from J, with 9 bases between. CDR1 is SGDLS and CDR2 is YYNGEE in the germline V gene. The CDR3 nucleotides are TGTGCCAGCAGCGCAACTGACCATGGCTACACCTTC. Protein product: CASSATDHGYTF.

This chain uses TRBV4-2 with TRBJ2-1; no firm D call. The germline CDR1 and CDR2 sequences are LGHNA and YNFKEQ. The CDR3 covers 13 residues. Trimming stripped 3 bases from V and 7 bases from J, with 10 bases between. CDR3 in amino acids: CASSHDDENEQFF. CDR3 nucleotide sequence: TGTGCCAGCAGCCACGATGACGAAAATGAGCAGTTCTTC.

The rearrangement links TRBV29-1 to TRBJ2-6; TRBD2 matches 7 bases. CDR3 length equals 16 residues. Germline V gene sequence: CDR1 SQVTM, CDR2 ANQGSEA. V shed 4 bases and J 2 bases; nucleotides not matched to a gene: 8. CDR3 region: CSVVLGRDAGANVLTF. The DNA for the CDR3 is TGCAGCGTTGTATTGGGGAGGGACGCTGGGGCCAACGTCCTGACTTTC.

This chain joins TRBV6-2 or TRBV6-3 and TRBJ1-1; a possible D gene is TRBD1 (5 bases). The CDR3 is 12 residues long. The V gene lost 5 bases and the J gene lost 7 bases, with 11 bases spanning the gap. Germline values: CDR1 MNHEY, CDR2 SVGEGT. CDR3: CASSQGIREAFF. Here the CDR3 DNA reads TGTGCCAGCAGTCAGGGAATTCGTGAAGCTTTCTTT.

The CDR3 region is CASSPHRTGGVGYTF. As DNA, the CDR3 is TGTGCCAGCAGCCCGCATAGGACAGGGGGCGTTGGCTACACCTTC. The rearrangement joins TRBV3-1 to TRBJ1-2; 11 bases are shared with TRBD1. The CDR3 extends over 15 amino acids. CDR1 is LGHDT, CDR2 YNNKEL, per germline (reference sequence). V was clipped by 4 bases and J by 7 bases; unmatched bases: 8.

This chain links TRBV5-4 with TRBJ2-1; 7 bases are a match to TRBD2. This CDR3 has 16 amino acids. From germline, CDR1 is SGHNT and CDR2 YYREEE (reference sequence). V dropped 4 bases and J dropped 9; count of bases not matched to a gene: 16. CDR3 amino acids: CASSPRAATSNSEQFF. CDR3 sequence (DNA): TGTGCCAGCAGCCCTCGTGCCGCGACTAGCAACAGTGAGCAGTTCTTC.

This clonotype has a handful of counts. The V and J genes are TRBV5-4 and TRBJ2-2; a possible D gene is TRBD1 (5 bases). Trimming stripped 1 base from V and 2 bases from J, with 6 bases between. The CDR3 loop spans 14 amino acids. CDR1 is SGHNT and CDR2 is YYREEE in the germline V gene (reference sequence). CDR3 coding DNA: TGTGCCAGCAGCTTGACAGGAAACACCGGGGAGCTGTTTTTT. Translation gives CASSLTGNTGELFF.

The chain joins TRBV20-1 to TRBJ2-1; D remains unclear. This CDR3 has 11 amino acids. Germline CDR1 and CDR2: DFQATT and SNEGSKA (reference sequence). Here the CDR3 reads CSKALSDEQFF. CDR3 DNA sequence: TGCAGCAAGGCCCTGAGCGATGAGCAGTTCTTC.

The V call is TRBV6-5, the J call TRBJ2-2; the D call may be TRBD1 or TRBD2 (5 bases each). The CDR3 runs 17 residues. V was shortened by 0 bases and J by 2 bases, with 13 bases between the two germline ends. Looked up from germline, CDR1 is MNHEY and CDR2 is SVGAGI. CDR3 nucleotide sequence: TGTGCCAGCAGTTACTCGATTCCGGGGCCAAACACCGGGGAGCTGTTTTTT. This sequence encodes CASSYSIPGPNTGELFF.

The CDR3 nucleotides are TGCAGTGCCCATCCCGGACAGGGCAATCAGCCCCAGCATTTT. Translation gives CSAHPGQGNQPQHF. This rearrangement joins TRBV20-1 to TRBJ1-5; 7 bases line up with TRBD1. The CDR3 sequence is 14 residues long. Germline trimming cut 6 bases from V and 2 bases from J; bases unmatched to any gene: 7. CDR1 and CDR2 from the germline V gene are DFQATT and SNEGSKA (reference sequence).

The V call is TRBV11-2, the J call TRBJ2-3; D remains unclear. The V gene lost 5 bases and the J gene lost 5 bases, with 14 bases spanning the gap. The CDR3 runs to 14 residues. CDR1 and CDR2 from the germline V gene are SGHAT and FQNNGV. The CDR3 coding sequence is TGTGCCAGCAGCCAACTCCCCTCGGTAGATACGCAGTATTTT. Translating gives CASSQLPSVDTQYF.

This chain joins TRBV27 and TRBJ1-1; 9 nucleotides align to TRBD1. The V and J ends lost 6 bases and 5 bases, in that order; junction bases with no gene match: 4. The CDR3 extends over 13 amino acids. Looked up from germline, CDR1 is MNHEY and CDR2 is SMNVEV (reference sequence). Here the CDR3 DNA reads TGTGCCAGCAGAACAGGGGGCGGGACTGAAGCTTTCTTT. Translating gives CASRTGGGTEAFF.

The chain recombines TRBV14 with TRBJ1-1; TRBD1 is a possible D gene (6 bases). V gave up 0 bases and J gave up 8 bases, with 13 bases separating them. CDR1 SGHDN and CDR2 FVKESK come from the germline V gene. The CDR3 consists of 14 residues. Written as DNA, the CDR3 is TGTGCCAGCAGCCAAGAGGGATCCGGGACAGAAGCTTTCTTT. Amino acid sequence: CASSQEGSGTEAFF.

The V gene is TRBV11-2, the J gene TRBJ1-2, with D possibly matching TRBD1 (5 bases). With 3 bases removed from V and 7 bases from J, the gap between germline ends came to 9 bases. CDR3 length equals 12 residues. From germline, CDR1 is SGHAT and CDR2 FQNNGV. In DNA, the CDR3 is TGTGCCAGCAGCTTGACAGCCGTTGGCTACACCTTC. This translates into CASSLTAVGYTF.

This sequence joins TRBV30 and TRBJ2-3, with 13 bases that match TRBD2. The CDR3 is 15 amino acids. The V and J ends lost 3 bases and 9 bases, in that order; junction bases with no gene match: 9. Germline CDR1 reads GTSNPN; CDR2 reads SVGIG (reference sequence). CDR3: CAWRRTSGGRTTQYF. The CDR3, as DNA: TGTGCCTGGAGGAGGACTAGCGGGGGCAGGACCACGCAGTATTTT.